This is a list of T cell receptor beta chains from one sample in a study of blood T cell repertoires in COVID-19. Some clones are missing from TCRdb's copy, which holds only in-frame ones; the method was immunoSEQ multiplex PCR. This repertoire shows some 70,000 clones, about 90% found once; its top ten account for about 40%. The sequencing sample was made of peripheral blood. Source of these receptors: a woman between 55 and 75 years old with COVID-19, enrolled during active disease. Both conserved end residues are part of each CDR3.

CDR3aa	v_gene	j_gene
CASSYRASGTRTQYF	TRBV6-2/TRBV6-3	TRBJ2-5
CASSQDDSYEQYF	TRBV4-2	TRBJ2-7
CASSFRGADYNEQFF	TRBV5-1	TRBJ2-1
CASSEGNRGNYGYTF	TRBV2	TRBJ1-2
CAISRGQGGELFF	TRBV10-3	TRBJ2-2
CASTLQDSYNEQFF	TRBV6-5	TRBJ2-1
CASSLGSGLYNEQFF	TRBV11-1	TRBJ2-1
CASSQSDNNPYGYTF	TRBV4-1	TRBJ1-2
CASTPLGGGTEAFF	TRBV6-5	TRBJ1-1
CAVNSGTPAYEQYF	TRBV6-5	TRBJ2-7
CASSRQENTGELFF	TRBV6-5	TRBJ2-2
CASSQDTNEQFF	TRBV3-1/TRBV3-2	TRBJ2-1
CASSVGTSGRALVSVITDTQYF	TRBV9	TRBJ2-3
CASSQDVGRAYNEQFF	TRBV14	TRBJ2-1
CASSEGLARTDTQYF	TRBV2	TRBJ2-3
CASSLVQGIQPQHF	TRBV11-2	TRBJ1-5
CASSREGGTSYEQYF	TRBV3-1/TRBV3-2	TRBJ2-7
CASLFRAGELFF	TRBV11-2	TRBJ2-2
CASSSDTSYGYTF	TRBV28	TRBJ1-2
CASTTGQAETEAFF	TRBV5-1	TRBJ1-1
CASSLTEDTEAFF	TRBV9	TRBJ1-1
CASSTSGTSGFGEQYF	TRBV7-8	TRBJ2-7
CASSRGTSETQYF	TRBV6-6	TRBJ2-5
CATSDPGQGNNEQFF	TRBV24-1	TRBJ2-1
CASSLASGFTSGFQETQYF	TRBV7-9	TRBJ2-5
CASSLYSGGGAAEAFF	TRBV7-2	TRBJ1-1
CASSSGQGNTEAFF	TRBV19	TRBJ1-1
CASTGGDEQFF	TRBV7-9	TRBJ2-1
CASSERLGQGTIEQFF	TRBV21-1	TRBJ2-1
CASSLELAGIEQYF	TRBV5-1	TRBJ2-7
CASSVVPIGEQYF	TRBV9	TRBJ2-7
CASSLAGQGDEAFF	TRBV5-1	TRBJ1-1
CASSLGQGPPYEKLFF	TRBV7-9	TRBJ1-4
CASSLQGYTGELFF	TRBV28	TRBJ2-2
CASSRQRAGANVLTF	TRBV19	TRBJ2-6
CASSPTPGQGAKGPYEQYF	TRBV10-1	TRBJ2-7
CASSPGQGISGNTIYF	TRBV18	TRBJ1-3
CASSRQGALYEQYF	TRBV7-9	TRBJ2-7
CASSPLDREGEKLFF	TRBV28	TRBJ1-4
CASSLEGTSGATTYEQYF	TRBV19	TRBJ2-7
CASSAQGTGGSPLHF	TRBV7-9	TRBJ1-6
CATSREFGVGSSYEQYF	TRBV15	TRBJ2-7
CASSEGQAGYSPLHF	TRBV2	TRBJ1-6
CASSLIGTGTGELFF	TRBV11-2	TRBJ2-2
CASSSREGEGLFF	TRBV6-2/TRBV6-3	TRBJ1-4
CALLGPRNTEAFF	TRBV11-3	TRBJ1-1
CASSLGLGNEQFF	TRBV11-3	TRBJ2-1
CASSFEPGTRTPGYTF	TRBV7-2	TRBJ1-2
CASSLFDSPSETQYF	TRBV11-2	TRBJ2-5
CASSIGSTEAFF	TRBV12-3/TRBV12-4	TRBJ1-1
CASSLGTRPGDTQYF	TRBV4-2	TRBJ2-3
CASSPQGQGSGLYGYTF	TRBV5-1	TRBJ1-2
CASTLDGGQGLYGYTF	TRBV7-9	TRBJ1-2
CASSLDWVGSNEKLFF	TRBV11-2	TRBJ1-4
CASSLHGSNTEAFF	TRBV9	TRBJ1-1
CASSLEAGSYEQYF	TRBV28	TRBJ2-7
CASSPGRQVGSPLHF	TRBV18	TRBJ1-6
CASNPANTDTQYF	TRBV28	TRBJ2-3